This is a list of T cell receptor beta chains from one sample in a study of cytomegalovirus exposure and HLA in healthy donors. The method was immunoSEQ multiplex PCR; TCRdb's version includes in-frame clones alone and lacks a portion of them. The sample lists over 200,000 clones, around 86% occurring once. The material sequenced was PBMCs. These receptors all stem from a woman in her late teens or twenties in good health and CMV-seropositive. CDR3s include the opening cysteine and the closing phenylalanine or tryptophan. D genes are given only for firm matches. Clone size is given for some rows only: seen once, a few or many times, or a class if the clone is expanded.

>TRBJ2-3|TRBV7-2|.|.
TGTGCCAGCAGCCCCGGGACTTTCACAGATACGCAGTATTTT
CASSPGTFTDTQYF
>TRBJ2-2|TRBV5-1|once|.
TGCGCCAGCAGCTTGGACCGGTCGAGCGCCGGGGAGCTGTTTTTT
CASSLDRSSAGELFF
>TRBJ1-1|TRBV9|few|.
TGTGCCAGCAGCGTAGGTGTGGGGCTGGACACTGAAGCTTTCTTT
CASSVGVGLDTEAFF
>TRBJ2-7|TRBV19|.|TRBD1
TGTGCCAGTAGTATTGGGACAGGAGATTACGAGCAGTACTTC
CASSIGTGDYEQYF
>TRBJ2-5|TRBV6-1|.|.
TGTGCCAGCAGCTCCGGGACTGCTCAAGAGACCCAGTACTTC
CASSSGTAQETQYF
>TRBJ2-1|TRBV9|.|TRBD2
TGTGCCAGCAGCTCCAGCGGACTAGCGGGAAATGAGCAGTTCTTC
CASSSSGLAGNEQFF
>TRBJ2-1|TRBV9|.|.
TGTGCCAGCAGCGTGGATGGGGCCCCGAGCTCCTACAATGAGCAGTTCTTC
CASSVDGAPSSYNEQFF
>TRBJ2-7|TRBV27|.|TRBD2
TGTGCCAGCCGCGCTCGCGGGAGTTTGGACGAGCAGTACTTC
CASRARGSLDEQYF
>TRBJ1-2|TRBV5-6|.|.
TGTGCCAGCAGCTTGGACAGGTTTTCCTATGGCTACACCTTC
CASSLDRFSYGYTF
>TRBJ1-2|TRBV5-6|.|.
TGTGCCACCATGGGGGGAGGGGCTTCTCATGAAGGCTACACCTTC
CATMGGGASHEGYTF
>TRBJ2-7|TRBV28|.|.
TGTGCCAGCAGTCCTGTGGGGGGTCTCCTTGAAGAGCAGTACTTC
CASSPVGGLLEEQYF
>TRBJ1-1|TRBV12-5|.|.
TGTGCTAGTGGTTTGGGGGACACCTCGAACACTGAAGCTTTCTTT
CASGLGDTSNTEAFF
>TRBJ1-2|TRBV4-1|.|.
TGCGCCAGCAGCCAACCCACAATTGCAGGCTCAACTCTCTATGGCTACACCTTC
CASSQPTIAGSTLYGYTF
>TRBJ1-1|TRBV19|.|TRBD1
TGTGCCAGTAGACAGACAGGGATGTCCGCTGAAGCTTTCTTT
CASRQTGMSAEAFF
>TRBJ2-2|TRBV19|.|TRBD1
TGTGCCAGTAGTCCCAGGACAGGGGACGGGGAGCTGTTTTTT
CASSPRTGDGELFF
>TRBJ1-2|TRBV7-8|.|.
TGTGCCAGAGTTTTCATCGCAGGGGACTATGGCTACACCTTC
CARVFIAGDYGYTF
>TRBJ2-2|TRBV4-1|.|TRBD1
TGCGCCAGCAGCCTAAAAGGGACAGGGGGCACCGGGGAGCTGTTTTTT
CASSLKGTGGTGELFF
>TRBJ1-5|TRBV6-1|few|TRBD1
TGTGCCAGCAGTGAAAGCGACAGGGGTAATCAGCCCCAGCATTTT
CASSESDRGNQPQHF
>TRBJ1-1|TRBV28|.|.
TGTGCCAGCAGTTTCTGGGGCAGGGTGAACACTGAAGCTTTCTTT
CASSFWGRVNTEAFF
>TRBJ2-1|TRBV11-3|.|.
TGTGCCAGCAGCTCCAGGACAAACTACAATGAGCAGTTCTTC
CASSSRTNYNEQFF
>TRBJ1-1|TRBV2|.|TRBD1
TGTGCCAGCAGGGACAGGGCGGGCACTGAAGCTTTCTTT
CASRDRAGTEAFF
>TRBJ2-5|TRBV19|.|TRBD1
TGTGCCTTACATACCCGGGGACAGGGGCAATTCGCGGAGACCCAGTACTTC
CALHTRGQGQFAETQYF
>TRBJ1-1|TRBV18|.|.
TGTGCCAGCTCACCACGGTCGGGGTCTGAAGCTTTCTTT
CASSPRSGSEAFF
>TRBJ2-2|TRBV2|.|TRBD2
TGTGCCAGCACCCGGGAGGGGACCGGGGAGCTGTTTTTT
CASTREGTGELFF
>TRBJ2-5|TRBV18|.|TRBD1
TGTGCCAGCTCACCACGGCGGACAGGGGATTGGGAGACCCAGTACTTC
CASSPRRTGDWETQYF
>TRBJ2-7|TRBV7-3|.|.
TGTGCCAGCAGCCGGGAAGGTTCTTACGAGCAGTACTTC
CASSREGSYEQYF
>TRBJ2-1|TRBV4-1|.|TRBD2
TGCGCCAGCAGCCGAAGCGGCGATCGATTAAGACTAGCGGAGAAATACAATGAGCAGTTCTTC
CASSRSGDRLRLAEKYNEQFF
>TRBJ2-7|TRBV11-2|.|.
TGTGCCAGCAGCTTAGATGGGGCAGGTAATATTTACGAGCAGTACTTC
CASSLDGAGNIYEQYF
>TRBJ2-7|TRBV7-9|.|.
TGTGCCAGCAGCTTTGACAGCTACGAGCAGTACTTC
CASSFDSYEQYF
>TRBJ2-1|TRBV9|.|TRBD2
TGTGCCAGCAGTGCAATTAGCGGGTCCTCCTACAATGAGCAGTTCTTC
CASSAISGSSYNEQFF
>TRBJ2-5|TRBV4-2|many|TRBD2
TGTGCCAGCAGCCCGGGACTAGACAAAGAGACCCAGTACTTC
CASSPGLDKETQYF
>TRBJ1-4|TRBV13|.|.
TGTGCCAGCAGCTCCCGGGGAGGAAGGGAAAAACTGTTTTTT
CASSSRGGREKLFF
>TRBJ2-5|TRBV2|.|TRBD2
TGTGCCAGCAGTGGAGCGGGAGAAGAGACCCAGTACTTC
CASSGAGEETQYF
>TRBJ1-4|TRBV5-1|.|.
TGCGCCAGCAGGACCCTTGGCGGTGAAAAACTGTTTTTT
CASRTLGGEKLFF
>TRBJ2-2|TRBV28|many|TRBD2
TGTGCCTCCGGGACTAGAAACACCGGGGAGCTGTTTTTT
CASGTRNTGELFF
>TRBJ2-7|TRBV15|.|.
TGTGCCACCAGCAGAGGGGCAGGCAGCGAGCAGTACTTC
CATSRGAGSEQYF
>TRBJ1-3|TRBV7-5|.|.
TGTGCCAGAAGCTCAGGGGGGAAGGAGTCTGGAAACACCATATATTTT
CARSSGGKESGNTIYF
>TRBJ2-6|TRBV28|.|.
TGTGCCAGCAGTTTGTGGAGTGCTGGGGCCAACGTCCTGACTTTC
CASSLWSAGANVLTF
>TRBJ1-1|TRBV29-1|.|.
TGCAGCGTTGGTGAGGGGAGGACTGAAGCTTTCTTT
CSVGEGRTEAFF
>TRBJ2-2|TRBV6-5|.|.
TGTGCCAGCAGTCCGCAGGGGAACACCGGGGAGCTGTTTTTT
CASSPQGNTGELFF
>TRBJ1-5|TRBV11-2|once|.
TGTGCCAGCAGCGAGGGCACGACGATAAATCAGCCCCAGCATTTT
CASSEGTTINQPQHF
>TRBJ2-2|TRBV15|.|TRBD1
TGTGCCACCAGCATGACAGGGACCGGGGAGCTGTTTTTT
CATSMTGTGELFF